The 19 T cell receptor beta chains below all came from one sample that was sequenced in a study of T-cell memory formation after mild COVID-19. One entry per CDR3 protein results from TCRdb running MiXCR on the 5' RACE reads. The sample shows fewer than 150,000 distinct CDR3 sequences, about a sixth of them seen only once. Specimen: PBMCs or a T cell subset sorted from them (not recorded which). The receptors here all came from a man between 18 and 35 years old who had mild COVID-19 (a few samples of this study predate the infection). Cell type and time point are not known.

This clonotype was detected a few times. The chain is built from TRBV6-2 or TRBV6-3 and TRBJ2-7; the D gene is possibly TRBD2 (6 bases). The CDR3 runs to 11 residues. V lost 6 bases and J 7 bases, leaving 10 bases between the germline ends. Germline values: CDR1 MNHEY, CDR2 SVGEGT. In DNA, the CDR3 is TGTGCCAGCAGCCGCGGGGTGGAGCAGTACGTC. Its translation: CASSRGVEQYV.

The V gene is TRBV12-3 or TRBV12-4, the J gene TRBJ1-1; D is uncertain. V was clipped by 3 bases and J by 6 bases, with 2 bases between them. The CDR3 totals 10 residues. For the CDR3, the DNA is TGTGCCAGCAGTTTGGCTGAAGCTTTCTTT. It yields the protein CASSLAEAFF.

This chain joins TRBV6-1 and TRBJ1-3, with TRBD1 matching 9 bases. Losses at the gene ends were 6 bases for V and 4 bases for J; bases not matched to a gene: 16. Per the germline V gene, CDR1 is MNHNS and CDR2 is SASEGT. This CDR3 has 18 residues. The CDR3 DNA follows: TGTGCCAGCAGCCGACGGGACAGGGCCTTACTCGGGGGAAACACCATATATTTT. As protein: CASSRRDRALLGGNTIYF.

This clonotype was picked up many times. The chain uses TRBV20-1 and TRBJ2-2; 8 bases align to TRBD2. Per germline, CDR1 DFQATT and CDR2 SNEGSKA (reference sequence). V lost 7 bases and J lost 4; bases outside the gene matches: 8. CDR3 length equals 14 residues. In DNA form, the CDR3 reads TGCAGTGTAACCGGGACTAGGTCCACCGGGGAGCTGTTTTTT. Protein product: CSVTGTRSTGELFF.

The V gene is TRBV12-3 or TRBV12-4, the J gene TRBJ1-1; D uncertain. CDR3 length: 14 residues. V lost 5 bases and J lost 4, with 14 bases in between. The CDR3 spells CASSLRGEFTEAFF. CDR3 bases: TGTGCCAGCAGTCTCCGTGGAGAGTTCACTGAAGCTTTCTTT.

This chain connects TRBV28 to TRBJ1-2; D is uncertain. This CDR3 contains 12 residues. CDR1 is MDHEN and CDR2 is SYDVKM in the germline V gene. The germline V and J ends were trimmed by 3 bases and 9 bases, with 11 bases remaining between them. The chain's CDR3 is CASSFLRSSYTF. The DNA of the CDR3 is TGTGCCAGCAGTTTCCTCCGGTCTAGCTACACCTTC.

This chain connects TRBV7-2 to TRBJ1-6, with D unclear. In germline, CDR1 is SGHTA, CDR2 FQGNSA. Trimming took off 5 bases at V and 6 bases at J, with 11 bases between the two ends. The CDR3 sequence is 14 residues long. CDR3 DNA: TGTGCCAGCAGCCTTGGGGTGGGTAATTCACCCCTCCACTTT. Amino acid sequence: CASSLGVGNSPLHF.

Only a few counts were recorded for this clonotype. The chain employs TRBV5-1 and TRBJ1-6; tentatively, D is TRBD1 (6 bases). The CDR3 consists of 15 residues. V dropped 4 bases and J dropped 7 bases, with 15 bases sitting between them. Germline CDR1 reads SGHRS; CDR2 reads YFSETQ. Here the CDR3 reads CASSRGAGENSPLHF. Here the CDR3 DNA reads TGCGCCAGCAGCCGAGGCGCAGGGGAAAATTCACCCCTCCACTTT.

This clonotype appeared a few times. The CDR3 DNA reads TGCGCCAGCAGCCCCCTCTGGACGATTGAGGTCTCCTACAATGAGCAGTTCTTC. It specifies CASSPLWTIEVSYNEQFF. The chain is built from TRBV10-1 and TRBJ2-1; no clear D. The V gene lost 6 bases and the J gene lost 0 bases, with 21 bases spanning the gap. Germline V lookup: CDR1 WNHNN, CDR2 SYGVQD (reference sequence). The CDR3 has 18 residues.

This clonotype was counted a single time. The J gene is TRBJ2-1, the V gene TRBV18, with 7 bases aligning to TRBD2. Per germline, CDR1 KGHSH and CDR2 LQKENI. Germline trimming cut 1 base from V and 8 bases from J; bases unmatched to any gene: 2. This CDR3 is built from 13 residues. In DNA, the CDR3 is TGTGCCAGCTCACCACGGGAGGGGCATGAGCAGTTCTTC. Amino acid sequence: CASSPREGHEQFF.

This rearrangement joins TRBV4-2 to TRBJ2-3, with a weak D call TRBD2 (6 bases). Germline lookup yields CDR1 LGHNA and CDR2 YNFKEQ. The V gene lost 3 bases and the J gene lost 3 bases, with 16 bases spanning the gap. The CDR3 sequence is 16 residues long. This chain's CDR3 is CASSQAGTSFTDTQYF. CDR3 sequence (DNA): TGTGCCAGCAGCCAGGCTGGAACTAGCTTTACAGATACGCAGTATTTT.

A few counts support this clonotype. V usage is TRBV5-1 and J usage is TRBJ2-3; D gene uncertain. Per germline, CDR1 SGHRS and CDR2 YFSETQ. This CDR3 is 11 amino acids long. V shed 5 bases and J shed 6 bases, with 7 bases lying between them. The CDR3 sequence is CASRLEDTQYF. The CDR3 nucleotides are TGCGCCAGCAGATTAGAGGATACGCAGTATTTT.

This chain joins TRBV5-6 and TRBJ2-5; unclear D gene. The CDR3 is 13 residues long. Germline V gene lookup returns CDR1 SGHDT and CDR2 YYEEEE. V dropped 0 bases and J dropped 4 bases, with 7 bases sitting between them. Here the CDR3 reads CASSLAWGETQYF. The CDR3 DNA reads TGTGCCAGCAGCTTGGCCTGGGGAGAGACCCAGTACTTC.

V is TRBV12-3 or TRBV12-4 and J is TRBJ1-5, with D perhaps matching TRBD1 (6 bases). V lost 5 bases and J 7 bases, leaving 12 bases between the germline ends. The CDR3 extends over 13 amino acids. The CDR3 sequence: CASSTGYGQPQHF. The CDR3 nucleotides are TGTGCCAGCAGTACAGGGTACGGGCAGCCCCAGCATTTT.

This chain uses TRBV20-1 with TRBJ1-6; 7 nucleotides agree with TRBD1. The V gene's germline CDR1 is DFQATT and CDR2 SNEGSKA (reference sequence). The length of the CDR3 is 13 residues. Trimming cost V 6 bases and J 6 bases; bases outside gene matches: 5. In DNA form, the CDR3 reads TGCAGTGCCAACCCAGGGGGTAATTCACCCCTCCACTTT. Translated: CSANPGGNSPLHF.

This clonotype was counted at least ten times. The chain joins TRBV5-1 to TRBJ2-1; TRBD1 is a possible D gene (7 bases). Germline CDR1 SGHRS, CDR2 YFSETQ. The CDR3 consists of 15 residues. V lost 6 bases, J lost 7 bases, and 20 bases lay in between. In DNA form, the CDR3 reads TGCGCCAGCACCAGGGGGGACTGGGCCGGTAATGAGCAGTTCTTC. This sequence encodes CASTRGDWAGNEQFF.

The gene calls are TRBV5-1 and TRBJ1-6, with D perhaps TRBD1 (6 bases). This CDR3 region has 16 residues. V lost 4 bases and J 9 bases, leaving 20 bases between the germline ends. The V gene's germline CDR1 is SGHRS and CDR2 YFSETQ. The CDR3, as DNA: TGCGCCAGCAGCATCCTCCCGACAGGCACGGGTTCACCCCTCCACTTT. Translating it yields CASSILPTGTGSPLHF.

A few counts support this clonotype. V and J are TRBV12-3 or TRBV12-4 and TRBJ1-1, with 10 bases that match TRBD1. This CDR3 comprises 15 residues. The trim removed 5 bases at V and 4 bases at J, leaving 7 bases unmatched. This CDR3 is CASSDDRGQGTEAFF. For the CDR3, the DNA is TGTGCCAGCAGTGATGACAGGGGGCAGGGCACTGAAGCTTTCTTT.

J is TRBJ2-3 and V is TRBV9, with 7 bases that match TRBD2. The CDR3 runs to 15 residues. Germline V CDR1 and CDR2: SGDLS, YYNGEE. The trim removed 4 bases at V and 3 bases at J, leaving 8 bases unmatched. For the CDR3, the DNA is TGTGCCAGCAGCACAATTAGCGGGTCGACAGATACGCAGTATTTT. It translates to CASSTISGSTDTQYF.